Listed below are T cell receptor beta chains from one sample, sequenced in a study of blood T cell repertoires in COVID-19. TCRdb's copy holds only in-frame clones and misses some; the assay was immunoSEQ multiplex PCR. The data contain about 140,000 clones, 79% of them seen just once; the ten biggest clones take up roughly 3.4%. The sequencing sample was made of peripheral blood. Source of these receptors: a man in his 60s with acute or convalescent COVID-19. CDR3s include the opening cysteine and the closing phenylalanine or tryptophan. A D gene is named only where the DNA matches it firmly. Only part of the rows carry a size: once, few, many, or a class if the clone is expanded.

TRBJ1-1	.	TRBV4-1	TRBD1	TGCGCCAGCAGCACCGACAGGGGAGCTGGGAACACTGAAGCTTTCTTT	CASSTDRGAGNTEAFF
TRBJ2-6	.	TRBV19	.	TGTGCCAGTAGTCTACTAACAAGCTCTGGGGCCAACGTCCTGACTTTC	CASSLLTSSGANVLTF
TRBJ1-1	.	TRBV19	TRBD1	TGTGCCAGTAGTTCGGGACAGAGGGATGGCCACACTGAAGCTTTCTTT	CASSSGQRDGHTEAFF
TRBJ1-5	.	TRBV6-7	.	TGTGCCAGCAGTTACCCGAGTAGTGGGAAGGGGCATCAGCCCCAGCATTTT	CASSYPSSGKGHQPQHF
TRBJ1-2	.	TRBV18	TRBD1	TGTGCCAGCTCACGAATACGGGACAGTAGTTCTCGTGGCTACACCTTC	CASSRIRDSSSRGYTF
TRBJ1-3	.	TRBV28	.	TGTGCCAGCAGTTTATCAGGTCGCCCGCGCAACACCATATATTTT	CASSLSGRPRNTIYF
TRBJ1-5	.	TRBV6-1	.	TGTGCCAGCAGTGAACAGGGTTCTCAGCCCCAGCATTTT	CASSEQGSQPQHF
TRBJ1-1	.	TRBV27	.	TGTGCCAGCAGTCTACAGGGTACCACTGAAGCTTTCTTT	CASSLQGTTEAFF
TRBJ2-7	.	TRBV2	.	TGTGCCAGCAGTGGGCGCCTGACAGGCTGGGTCTACGAGCAGTACTTC	CASSGRLTGWVYEQYF
TRBJ1-1	.	TRBV6-5	TRBD1	TGTGCCAGCAGTTACCCCGACAGGGCGGACACTGAAGCTTTCTTT	CASSYPDRADTEAFF
TRBJ1-5	.	TRBV30	.	TGTGCCTGGAGTGTCGGGTTAGATCAGCCCCAGCATTTT	CAWSVGLDQPQHF
TRBJ1-2	.	TRBV7-9	TRBD1	TGTGCCAGCACCTTATGGGGAGACAGGGACTCCTATGGCTACACCTTC	CASTLWGDRDSYGYTF
TRBJ1-2	.	TRBV30	.	TGTGCCTGGGGCCTTGGAGATGGCTACACCTTC	CAWGLGDGYTF
TRBJ2-5	.	TRBV19	TRBD1	TGTGCCAGTATAAACCGGGACAGGGCTTACTTC	CASINRDRAYF
TRBJ1-3	.	TRBV24-1	TRBD1	TGTGCCACCAGTGACCCCGGACAGGGGCGGGACACCATATATTTT	CATSDPGQGRDTIYF
TRBJ2-1	.	TRBV7-2	.	TGTGCCAGCAGCTTAGCCACATACAATGAGCAGTTCTTC	CASSLATYNEQFF
TRBJ2-3	few	TRBV6-1	.	TGTGCCAGCAGTGAATGGGGGGCGCAGTATTTT	CASSEWGAQYF